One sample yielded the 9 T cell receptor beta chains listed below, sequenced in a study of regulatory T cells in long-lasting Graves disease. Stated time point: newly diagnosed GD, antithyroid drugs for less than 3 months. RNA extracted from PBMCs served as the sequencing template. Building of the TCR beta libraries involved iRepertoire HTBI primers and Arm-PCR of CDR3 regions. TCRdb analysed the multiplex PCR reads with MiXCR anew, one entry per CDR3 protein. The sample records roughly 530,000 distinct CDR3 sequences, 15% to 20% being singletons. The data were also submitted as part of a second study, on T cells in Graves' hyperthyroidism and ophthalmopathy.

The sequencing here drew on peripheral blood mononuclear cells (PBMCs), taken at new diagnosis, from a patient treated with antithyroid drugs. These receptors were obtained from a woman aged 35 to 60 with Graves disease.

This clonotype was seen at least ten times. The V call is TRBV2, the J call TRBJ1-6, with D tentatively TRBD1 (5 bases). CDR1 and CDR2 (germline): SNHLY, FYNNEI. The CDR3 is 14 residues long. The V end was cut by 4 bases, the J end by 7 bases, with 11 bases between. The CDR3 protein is CASSAGTGNSPLHF. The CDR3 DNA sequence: TGTGCCAGCAGTGCTGGGACGGGCAATTCACCCCTCCACTTT.

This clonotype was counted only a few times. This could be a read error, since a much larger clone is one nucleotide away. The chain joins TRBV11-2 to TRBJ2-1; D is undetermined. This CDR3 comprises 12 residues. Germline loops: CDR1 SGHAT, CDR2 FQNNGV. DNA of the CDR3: TGTGCCAGCAGCTCTAGAGGCAATGAGCAGCTCTTC. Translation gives CASSSRGNEQLF.

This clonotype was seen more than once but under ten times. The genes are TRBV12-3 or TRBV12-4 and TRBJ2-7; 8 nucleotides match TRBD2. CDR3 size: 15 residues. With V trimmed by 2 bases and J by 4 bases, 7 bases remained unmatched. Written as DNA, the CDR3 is TGTGCCAGCAGTTTAACCGGGGGGGCCGGTTACGAGCAGTACTTC. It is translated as CASSLTGGAGYEQYF.

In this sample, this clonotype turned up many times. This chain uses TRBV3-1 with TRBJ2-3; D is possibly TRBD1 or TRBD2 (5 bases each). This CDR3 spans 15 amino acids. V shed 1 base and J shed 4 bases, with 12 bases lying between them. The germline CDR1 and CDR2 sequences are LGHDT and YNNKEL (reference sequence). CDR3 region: CASSQGTTGADTQYF. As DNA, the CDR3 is TGTGCCAGCAGCCAAGGGACAACCGGGGCAGATACGCAGTATTTT.

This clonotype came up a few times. The CDR3 nucleotides read TGTGCCAGCAGCCAAGAACCGGGAACAAACACTGAAGCTTTCTTT. This gives the protein CASSQEPGTNTEAFF. V gene TRBV4-2 combines with J gene TRBJ1-1, with D hard to call. V was pared by 0 bases and J by 2 bases, with 10 bases between. CDR1 LGHNA and CDR2 YNFKEQ come from the germline V gene. The CDR3 runs to 15 residues.

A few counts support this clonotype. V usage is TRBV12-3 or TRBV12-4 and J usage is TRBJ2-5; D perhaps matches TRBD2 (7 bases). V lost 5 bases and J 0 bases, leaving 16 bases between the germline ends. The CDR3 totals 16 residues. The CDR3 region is CASSRSRGGYQETQYF. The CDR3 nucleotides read TGTGCCAGCAGTAGGTCTCGCGGGGGCTACCAAGAGACCCAGTACTTC.

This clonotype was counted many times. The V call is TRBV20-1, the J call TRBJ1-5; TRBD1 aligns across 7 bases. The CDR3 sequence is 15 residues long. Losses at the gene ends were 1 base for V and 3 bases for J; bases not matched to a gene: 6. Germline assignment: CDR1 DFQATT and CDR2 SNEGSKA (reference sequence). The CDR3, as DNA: TGCAGTGCTAGAGTCAGGGGGGACCTCAATCAGCCCCAGCATTTT. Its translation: CSARVRGDLNQPQHF.

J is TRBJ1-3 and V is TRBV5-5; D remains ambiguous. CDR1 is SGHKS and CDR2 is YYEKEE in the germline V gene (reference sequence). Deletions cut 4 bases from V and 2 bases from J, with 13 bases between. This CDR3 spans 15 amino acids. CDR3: CASSQLDWTGNTIYF. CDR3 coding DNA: TGTGCCAGCAGCCAGCTGGACTGGACTGGAAACACCATATATTTT. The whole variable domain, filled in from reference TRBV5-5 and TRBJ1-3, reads DAGVTQSPTHLIKTRGQQVTLRCSPISGHKSVSWYQQVLGQGPQFIFQYYEKEERGRGNFPDRFSARQFPNYSSELNVNALLLGDSALYLCASSQLDWTGNTIYFGEGSWLTVV.

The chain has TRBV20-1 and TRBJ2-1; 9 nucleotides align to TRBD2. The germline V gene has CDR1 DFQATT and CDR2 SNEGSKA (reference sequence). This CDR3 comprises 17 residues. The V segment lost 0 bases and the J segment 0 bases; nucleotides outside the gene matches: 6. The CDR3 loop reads CSARDPSGASSYNEQFF. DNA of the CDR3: TGCAGTGCTAGAGACCCTAGCGGGGCCTCCTCCTACAATGAGCAGTTCTTC.